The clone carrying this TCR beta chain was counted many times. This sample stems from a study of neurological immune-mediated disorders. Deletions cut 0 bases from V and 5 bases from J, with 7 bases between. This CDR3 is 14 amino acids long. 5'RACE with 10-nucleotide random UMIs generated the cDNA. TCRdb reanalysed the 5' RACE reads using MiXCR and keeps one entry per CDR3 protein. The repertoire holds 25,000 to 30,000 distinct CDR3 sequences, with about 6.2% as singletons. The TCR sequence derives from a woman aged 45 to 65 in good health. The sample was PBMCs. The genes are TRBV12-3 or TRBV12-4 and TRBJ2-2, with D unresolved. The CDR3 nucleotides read TGTGCCAGCAGTTTAGCGGAGAAGACCGGGGAGCTGTTTTTT. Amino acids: CASSLAEKTGELFF.